This T cell receptor beta chain stems from a study of human T cells and chemical hapten exposure. Study at large: Patch testing placed 0.01% DPC on the upper back, with readings at 6 days.

The time point here: patch test 2, 6 weeks after DPC sensitization. The treatment here: therapeutic diphenylcyclopropenone sensitization with weekly scalp DPC. Prior to application of each patch test, blood was drawn. Via MiXCR, TCRdb re-called the RACE reads, giving one row per CDR3 protein. The data contain 80,000 to 100,000 distinct CDR3 sequences, about a tenth of them singletons. This clonotype occurred many times. The ends lost 5 bases at V and 8 bases at J; junction bases unmatched: 11. The CDR3 spans 15 residues. The V gene's germline CDR1 is SGHTA and CDR2 FQGTGA. This TCR was recovered from a woman between 40 and 55 years old with alopecia areata. Some clones in this sample may be carry-over from other donors' samples. Sample: whole blood, taken in connection with sensitization to the hapten diphenylcyclopropenone (DPC). The chain has TRBV7-3 and TRBJ2-1, with TRBD2 matching over 8 bases. For the CDR3, the DNA is TGTGCCAGCAGCCCCAGCGGGGGCAGGTGGTATGAGCAGTTCTTC. Its translation: CASSPSGGRWYEQFF. Full variable domain (remainder filled in from reference TRBV7-3 and TRBJ2-1): GAGVSQTPSNKVTEKGKYVELRCDPISGHTALYWYRQSLGQGPEFLIYFQGTGAADDSGLPNDRFFAVRPEGSVSTLKIQRTERGDSAVYLCASSPSGGRWYEQFFGPGTRLTVL.